What follows is one TCR beta chain and its context. The data stem from a study of PD-1 blockade in classical Hodgkin lymphoma. V shed 2 bases and J 1 base; nucleotides not matched to a gene: 4. CDR3 size: 18 residues. Germline V gene sequence: CDR1 MNHEY, CDR2 SMNVEV (reference sequence). Generated by immunoSEQ multiplex PCR, the TCRdb table keeps only in-frame clones and is missing some. The sample lists 24,000 or so clones, roughly 80% seen once, with approximately 8% in the top ten. The patients all showed relapse after autologous stem cell transplantation, while their brentuximab vedotin exposure varied.

The material sequenced was peripheral blood mononuclear cells (PBMCs), taken before the second cycle of nivolumab. The V call is TRBV27, the J call TRBJ2-1, with 14 bases lining up with TRBD2. This sequence was found in a human donor with classical Hodgkin lymphoma. The CDR3 nucleotides are TGTGCCAGCAGTTTAACCGGGACTAGCGGGAGTTCCTACAATGAGCAGTTCTTC. This encodes CASSLTGTSGSSYNEQFF.